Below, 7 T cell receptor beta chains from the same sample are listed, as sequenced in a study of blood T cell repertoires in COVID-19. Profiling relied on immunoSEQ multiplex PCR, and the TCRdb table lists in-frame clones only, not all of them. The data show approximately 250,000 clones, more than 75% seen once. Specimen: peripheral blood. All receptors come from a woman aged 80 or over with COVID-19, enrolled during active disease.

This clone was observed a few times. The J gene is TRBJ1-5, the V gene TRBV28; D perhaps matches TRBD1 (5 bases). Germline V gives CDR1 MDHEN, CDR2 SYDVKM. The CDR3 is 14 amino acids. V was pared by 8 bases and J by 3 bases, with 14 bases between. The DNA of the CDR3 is TGTGCCAGCGGCTGGGGCAGCAACAATCAGCCCCAGCATTTT. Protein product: CASGWGSNNQPQHF.

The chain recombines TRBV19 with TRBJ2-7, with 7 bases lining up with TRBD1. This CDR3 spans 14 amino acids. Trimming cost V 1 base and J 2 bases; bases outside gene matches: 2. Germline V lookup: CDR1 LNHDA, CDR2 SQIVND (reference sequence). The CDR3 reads CASSIGGGAYEQYV. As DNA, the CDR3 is TGTGCCAGTAGTATAGGAGGGGGCGCCTACGAGCAGTACGTC.

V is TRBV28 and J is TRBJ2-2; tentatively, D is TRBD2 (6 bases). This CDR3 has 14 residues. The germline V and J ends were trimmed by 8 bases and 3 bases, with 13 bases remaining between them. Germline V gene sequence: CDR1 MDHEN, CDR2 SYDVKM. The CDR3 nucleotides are TGTGCCAGCCCTGGGGGGAACCACACCGGGGAGCTGTTTTTT. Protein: CASPGGNHTGELFF.

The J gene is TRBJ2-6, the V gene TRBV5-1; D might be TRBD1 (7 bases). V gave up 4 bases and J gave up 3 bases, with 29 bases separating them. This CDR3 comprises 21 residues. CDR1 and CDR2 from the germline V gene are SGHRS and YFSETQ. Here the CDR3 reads CASSIWASEGRGTLGANVLTF. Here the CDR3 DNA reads TGCGCCAGCAGCATATGGGCATCCGAGGGCAGGGGGACTCTTGGGGCCAACGTCCTGACTTTC.

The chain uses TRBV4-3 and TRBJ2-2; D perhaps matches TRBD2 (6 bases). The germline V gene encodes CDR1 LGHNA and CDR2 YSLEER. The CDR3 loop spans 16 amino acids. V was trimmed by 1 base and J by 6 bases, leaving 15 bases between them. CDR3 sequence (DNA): TGCGCCAGCAGCCAAGCGGGGGAAGTAGGGGCCGGGGAGCTGTTTTTT. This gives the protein CASSQAGEVGAGELFF.

In nucleotides, the CDR3 is TGTGCCAGCACCGCGGGGGCAGACGGTGAGCAGTTCTTC. This translates into CASTAGADGEQFF. This chain links TRBV12-3 or TRBV12-4 with TRBJ2-1; D is possibly TRBD2 (7 bases). With 7 bases removed from V and 9 bases from J, the gap between germline ends came to 16 bases. The CDR3 is 13 amino acids.

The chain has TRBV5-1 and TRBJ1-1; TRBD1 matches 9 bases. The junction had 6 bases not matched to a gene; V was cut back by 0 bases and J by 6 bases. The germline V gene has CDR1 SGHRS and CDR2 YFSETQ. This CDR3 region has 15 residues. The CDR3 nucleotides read TGCGCCAGCAGCTTGGAGGGACAGGGACGAGCTGAAGCTTTCTTT. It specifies CASSLEGQGRAEAFF.